This record concerns one TCR beta chain sequence. This record belongs to a study of OX40 agonist ivuxolimab in advanced cancers. Assay used: immunoSEQ multiplex PCR; TCRdb lists only in-frame clones, some missing. The table shows tens of thousands of clones, with 90% occurring only once. Trimming took 8 bases from V and 7 from J; bases not matched to a gene: 23. The CDR3 totals 18 residues. Germline CDR1 SGHVS, CDR2 FQNEAQ. The source is an adult with an advanced solid tumor such as melanoma, head and neck, liver or kidney cancer. The V gene is TRBV7-8, the J gene TRBJ2-1; 7 bases agree with TRBD1. Sample: CD4+ or CD8+ T cells sorted from blood, taken in a trial of the OX40 agonist ivuxolimab. CDR3 nucleotides: TGTGCCAGCGTTTTAACCCTGGCTAGGGGGCCTAAGGAAAATGAGCAGTTCTTC. It translates to CASVLTLARGPKENEQFF.